The text below deals with one T cell receptor beta chain. Template for every sorted-subset replicate PCR totaled roughly 210 ng DNA, approximately 30,000 T cell genomes. Measured with immunoSEQ multiplex PCR; TCRdb has only the in-frame clones, and not every one. Found here are about 2.4 million clones, over 85% of them singletons; the top ten hold around 0.37%. The data are from a study of shared clonotypes between healthy human individuals. V shed 4 bases, J shed 0 bases, and the junction held 6 bases outside the gene matches. CDR1 is MDHEN and CDR2 is SYDVKM in the germline V gene. The length of the CDR3 is 16 residues. There were no recent acute infections or vaccinations among the donors, who were healthy HIV-negative adults.

V and J are TRBV28 and TRBJ2-3, with 8 bases identical to TRBD2. The sequencing sample was made of naive CD4+ T cells from PBMCs. Subset indicated: CD45RA+ positively selected. The clonotype originates from a man aged 18-30 years in good health. Some clones in this sample may be carry-over from other donors' samples. The CDR3 DNA follows: TGTGCCAGCAGTTCCCAGCGGGGGATTAGCACAGATACGCAGTATTTT. Its translation is CASSSQRGISTDTQYF.